The clone carrying this T cell receptor beta chain showed up just once. The data were taken from a study of brain T cells in children with intractable seizures. At least one anti-epileptic drug was given before surgery. The germline V gene has CDR1 LNHDA and CDR2 SQIVND (reference sequence). The CDR3 is 14 residues long. J gave up 1 base and V 11 bases, and 10 bases lay outside the gene matches. Using immunoSEQ multiplex PCR, the repertoire was profiled, and TCRdb retains in-frame clones only, with some absent. The sample gives around 44,000 clones, over 75% of which show up once; approximately 6% is in the top ten.

This specimen was peripheral blood, taken at surgery. The sequence was obtained from a girl aged 2 to 9 with tuberous sclerosis and intractable seizures. The J gene is TRBJ1-2, the V gene TRBV19; 7 bases align to TRBD1. CDR3 loop: CASKGSGGNYGYTF. Written as DNA, the CDR3 is TGTGCCTCAAAGGGGTCAGGGGGTAACTATGGCTACACCTTC.